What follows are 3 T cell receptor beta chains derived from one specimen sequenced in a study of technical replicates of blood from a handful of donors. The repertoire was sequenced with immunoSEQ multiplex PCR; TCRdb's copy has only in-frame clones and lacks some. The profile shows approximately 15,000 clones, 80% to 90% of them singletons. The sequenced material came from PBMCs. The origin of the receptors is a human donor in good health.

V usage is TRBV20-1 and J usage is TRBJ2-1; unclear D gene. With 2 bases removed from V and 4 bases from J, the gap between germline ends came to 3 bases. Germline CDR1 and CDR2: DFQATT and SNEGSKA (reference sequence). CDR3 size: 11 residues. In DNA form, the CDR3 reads TGCAGTGCTAGACGTTACAATGAGCAGTTCTTC. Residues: CSARRYNEQFF.

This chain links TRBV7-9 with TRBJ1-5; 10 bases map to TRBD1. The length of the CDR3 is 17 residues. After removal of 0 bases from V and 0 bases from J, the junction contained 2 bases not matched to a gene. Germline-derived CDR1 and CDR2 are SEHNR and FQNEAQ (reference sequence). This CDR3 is CASSLAGTGVSNQPQHF. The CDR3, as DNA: TGTGCCAGCAGCTTAGCCGGGACAGGGGTTAGCAATCAGCCCCAGCATTTT.

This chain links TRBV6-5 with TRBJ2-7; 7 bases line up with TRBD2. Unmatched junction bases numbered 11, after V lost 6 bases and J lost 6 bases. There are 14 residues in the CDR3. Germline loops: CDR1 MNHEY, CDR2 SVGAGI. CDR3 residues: CASSMGTGGPEQYF. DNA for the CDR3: TGTGCCAGCAGCATGGGCACGGGAGGCCCCGAGCAGTACTTC.